The entry that follows covers one T cell receptor (beta chain) sequence. Trimming cost V 1 base and J 1 base; bases outside gene matches: 8. The CDR3 extends over 18 amino acids. Per the germline V gene, CDR1 is MDHEN and CDR2 is SYDVKM. The entry originates in a study of OX40 agonist ivuxolimab in advanced cancers. The assay was immunoSEQ multiplex PCR, and TCRdb's table has in-frame clones only and misses some. The profile shows about 27,000 clones, approximately 86% of them singletons. This chain uses TRBV28 with TRBJ1-1, with TRBD1 identical over 11 bases. The TCR sequence derives from an adult with an advanced solid tumor such as melanoma, head and neck, liver or kidney cancer. Sequenced material: CD4+ or CD8+ T cells sorted from blood, taken in a trial of the OX40 agonist ivuxolimab. CDR3 protein: CASSLLWRTGGPNTEAFF. Here the CDR3 DNA reads TGTGCCAGCAGTTTATTGTGGCGGACAGGGGGCCCGAACACTGAAGCTTTCTTT.